Listed below are T cell receptor beta chains from one sample, sequenced in a study of cytomegalovirus exposure and HLA in healthy donors. Sequenced by immunoSEQ multiplex PCR; TCRdb stores in-frame clones only, minus some. Among around 140,000 clones listed, more than 75% were seen once. Sample: PBMCs. These receptor sequences come from a man aged 35 to 55 in good health and CMV-seronegative. The CDR3 runs from the conserved cysteine through the conserved F or W. A D gene is named only where the DNA matches it firmly. Expanded clones are given a class, and other clones once, few, many or no size at all.

J gene	clone size	D gene	V gene	CDR3 protein	CDR3 DNA
TRBJ2-5	-	-	TRBV7-2	CASSRQTQETQYF	TGTGCCAGCAGCCGACAGACACAAGAGACCCAGTACTTC
TRBJ2-7	-	-	TRBV7-2	CASSATGPYEQYF	TGTGCCAGCAGCGCGACAGGTCCCTACGAGCAGTACTTC
TRBJ1-6	-	-	TRBV6-5	CASSLDSDSPLHF	TGTGCCAGCAGTCTGGACAGCGATTCACCCCTCCACTTT
TRBJ2-5	-	TRBD2	TRBV11-3	CASSSRGGAGETQYF	TGTGCCAGCAGCTCCCGGGGGGGGGCCGGAGAGACCCAGTACTTC
TRBJ2-7	few	TRBD2	TRBV11-1	CASSEERESYYEQYF	TGTGCCAGCAGCGAAGAGCGGGAGAGCTACTACGAGCAGTACTTC
TRBJ2-7	-	-	TRBV4-2	CASSQDIVVRGVQYF	TGTGCCAGCAGCCAAGATATAGTTGTCAGGGGCGTGCAGTACTTC
TRBJ1-2	few	-	TRBV5-5	CASSSRETLFYGYTF	TGTGCCAGCAGCTCCCGGGAAACTCTCTTCTATGGCTACACCTTC
TRBJ2-1	-	-	TRBV11-2	CASSLPEWPPYNDEQFF	TGTGCCAGCAGCTTACCGGAGTGGCCCCCTTATAACGATGAGCAGTTCTTC
TRBJ1-1	-	TRBD1	TRBV28	CASSPRTGARTEAFF	TGTGCCAGCAGTCCCCGGACAGGGGCCCGGACTGAAGCTTTCTTT
TRBJ2-5	-	-	TRBV7-6	CASSSNGLVGETQYF	TGTGCCAGCAGCTCCAACGGGTTAGTTGGGGAGACCCAGTACTTC
TRBJ2-2	-	-	TRBV6-5	CASSYREDSTGELFF	TGTGCCAGCAGTTACCGCGAAGATAGCACCGGGGAGCTGTTTTTT
TRBJ2-7	-	TRBD2	TRBV7-9	CSSIPPGTSATYEQYF	TGTTCCAGCATCCCCCCCGGGACTAGTGCTACCTACGAGCAGTACTTC
TRBJ2-7	-	-	TRBV6-4	CASSQDSTYEQYF	TGTGCCAGCAGTCAGGACTCGACCTACGAGCAGTACTTC
TRBJ2-7	-	-	TRBV7-8	CASSLGNTGSEQYF	TGTGCCAGCAGCTTAGGAAACACAGGGTCCGAGCAGTACTTC
TRBJ1-3	-	-	TRBV5-4	CASRTGGPGNTIYF	TGTGCCAGCAGGACGGGGGGGCCTGGAAACACCATATATTTT
TRBJ1-4	-	-	TRBV30	CAWSYREKLFF	TGTGCCTGGAGTTATCGTGAAAAACTGTTTTTT
TRBJ1-5	-	TRBD1	TRBV6-5	CASSYSTGEQPQHF	TGTGCCAGCAGTTATTCGACAGGGGAGCAGCCCCAGCATTTT
TRBJ2-7	-	-	TRBV29-1	CSVGQSYVQYF	TGCAGCGTTGGACAGTCCTACGTGCAGTACTTC
TRBJ1-6	-	TRBD1	TRBV28	CASRSPDRGLYNSPLHF	TGTGCCAGCCGATCGCCCGACAGGGGCCTATATAATTCACCCCTCCACTTT
TRBJ1-5	few	TRBD1	TRBV5-1	CASSLAGGDANQPQHF	TGCGCCAGCAGCTTGGCAGGGGGCGACGCCAATCAGCCCCAGCATTTT
TRBJ1-6	few	-	TRBV19	CASTVGQQFVSPLHF	TGTGCCAGTACGGTAGGACAGCAGTTTGTTTCACCCCTCCACTTT
TRBJ2-3	-	-	TRBV5-1	CASGAGRTDTQYF	TGCGCCAGCGGGGCAGGGCGCACAGATACGCAGTATTTT
TRBJ1-6	-	-	TRBV2	CASSDTSNYNSPLHF	TGTGCCAGCAGTGACACTTCAAACTATAATTCACCCCTCCACTTT
TRBJ1-2	few	TRBD1	TRBV5-3	CARSPTGLGYGYTF	TGTGCCAGAAGCCCGACAGGGCTTGGCTATGGCTACACCTTC